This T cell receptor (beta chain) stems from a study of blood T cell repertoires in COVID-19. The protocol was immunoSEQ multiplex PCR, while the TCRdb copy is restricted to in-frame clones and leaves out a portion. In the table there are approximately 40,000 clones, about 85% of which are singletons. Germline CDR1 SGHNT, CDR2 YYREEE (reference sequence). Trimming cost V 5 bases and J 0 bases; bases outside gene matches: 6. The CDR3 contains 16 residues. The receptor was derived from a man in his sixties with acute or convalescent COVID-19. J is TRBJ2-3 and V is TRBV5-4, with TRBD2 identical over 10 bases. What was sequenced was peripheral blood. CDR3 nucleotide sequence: TGTGCCAGCAGACTAGCGGGGCCTTCTAGCACAGATACGCAGTATTTT. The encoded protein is CASRLAGPSSTDTQYF. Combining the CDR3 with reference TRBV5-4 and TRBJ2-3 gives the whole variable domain ETGVTQSPTHLIKTRGQQVTLRCSSQSGHNTVSWYQQALGQGPQFIFQYYREEENGRGNFPPRFSGLQFPNYSSELNVNALELDDSALYLCASRLAGPSSTDTQYFGPGTRLTVL.